The sequence of this TCR beta chain was determined in a study of shared clonotypes between healthy human individuals. Sequenced by immunoSEQ multiplex PCR; TCRdb stores in-frame clones only, minus some. This table holds a few million clones, approximately 92% found once. V was pared by 6 bases and J by 0 bases, with 5 bases between. The CDR3 covers 13 residues. Germline CDR1 and CDR2: MNHEY and SMNVEV (reference sequence). The clonotype originates from a man aged 18 to 29 in good health. This chain joins TRBV27 and TRBJ1-4; D is ambiguous. Sequencing was done on a sample of naive CD4+ T cells sorted from blood. Described subset: CD45RA+ positively selected. CDR3 sequence: CASRTATNEKLFF. Here the CDR3 DNA reads TGTGCCAGCAGGACCGCAACTAATGAAAAACTGTTTTTT.